The subject of this entry is one TCR beta chain. Data came from immunoSEQ multiplex PCR; TCRdb stores just in-frame clones and leaves some out. This sample has around 150,000 clones, with approximately 80% found just once. Germline CDR1 and CDR2: LNHDA and SQIVND (reference sequence). V was trimmed by 5 bases and J by 6 bases, leaving 12 bases between them. The CDR3 totals 13 residues. This sample is part of a study of blood T cell repertoires in COVID-19. Background on the study: Acute and convalescent COVID-19 specimens originated in the United States, Italy and Spain.

The rearrangement links TRBV19 to TRBJ2-3, with TRBD1 as a possible D gene (6 bases). The specimen was PBMCs or T cells enriched from blood (not recorded which). The sequence was obtained from a man in his forties who had recovered from COVID-19. Here the CDR3 reads CASSEQGADTQYF. CDR3 bases: TGTGCCAGTAGTGAACAGGGTGCGGATACGCAGTATTTT.